The rows below give T cell receptor beta chains drawn from one sample of a study of blood T cell repertoires in COVID-19. Assay used: immunoSEQ multiplex PCR; TCRdb lists only in-frame clones, some missing. The data hold under 200,000 clones, with roughly 86% observed a single time. Specimen: peripheral blood. These receptors were collected from a man in his late teens or twenties with active or convalescent COVID-19. CDR3s include the opening cysteine and the closing phenylalanine or tryptophan. The D gene is left open where the match is weak. Some rows mark clone size as missing; the rest say once, few, many or name a class of expanded clone.

>NA|TRBV5-6|TRBJ1-4|once
CASSLGGATNEKLFF
TGTGCCAGCAGCTTAGGAGGGGCAACTAATGAAAAACTGTTTTTT
>TRBD2|TRBV18|TRBJ2-1|NA
CASSPILAGGQNEQFF
TGTGCCAGCTCCCCGATACTAGCGGGAGGGCAGAATGAGCAGTTCTTC
>NA|TRBV28|TRBJ1-1|few
CASSARYRRNTEAFF
TGTGCCAGCAGTGCCAGATACAGAAGGAACACTGAAGCTTTCTTT
>NA|TRBV11-3|TRBJ2-5|NA
CASSLGRTVEETQYF
TGTGCCAGCAGCTTAGGACGGACTGTTGAGGAGACCCAGTACTTC
>NA|TRBV19|TRBJ1-2|few
CASSARDNTRTNYGYTF
TGTGCCAGTAGTGCCCGGGACAACACCCGCACTAACTATGGCTACACCTTC
>TRBD1|TRBV11-2|TRBJ2-4|NA
CASTGGQGSYIQYF
TGTGCCAGCACAGGGGGACAGGGAAGCTACATTCAGTACTTC
>NA|TRBV6-2/TRBV6-3|TRBJ1-5|NA
CASSYSLSSNQPQHF
TGTGCCAGCAGTTACTCGTTGAGTAGCAATCAGCCCCAGCATTTT
>NA|TRBV6-5|TRBJ1-6|few
CASSYLRGNSPLHF
TGTGCCAGCAGTTACCTCCGGGGGAATTCACCCCTCCACTTT
>TRBD1|TRBV4-1|TRBJ1-6|NA
CASAGRQGGSPLHF
TGCGCCAGCGCGGGGCGACAGGGGGGATCACCCCTCCACTTT
>TRBD2|TRBV7-2|TRBJ2-7|NA
CASSLGGKRDRAGQYF
TGTGCCAGCAGCTTGGGGGGGAAGCGGGACCGAGCGGGGCAGTACTTC
>TRBD1|TRBV4-3|TRBJ1-2|few
CASSDRAGISGYTF
TGCGCCAGCAGTGACAGGGCGGGAATTAGTGGCTACACCTTC
>NA|TRBV5-1|TRBJ2-2|NA
CASSPGQNTGELFF
TGCGCCAGCAGCCCGGGACAGAACACCGGGGAGCTGTTTTTT
>NA|TRBV6-4|TRBJ1-6|NA
CASSRDIGSPLHF
TGTGCCAGCAGCCGGGACATCGGTTCACCCCTCCACTTT
>TRBD2|TRBV6-2/TRBV6-3|TRBJ2-7|NA
CASSYRTSGLYEQYF
TGTGCCAGCAGTTACCGGACTAGCGGGCTCTACGAGCAGTACTTC
>TRBD1|TRBV7-7|TRBJ2-7|few
CASSPGQGNYEQYF
TGTGCTAGCAGCCCGGGACAGGGGAACTACGAGCAGTACTTC
>TRBD2|TRBV9|TRBJ2-1|NA
CASSERLAGIYNEQFF
TGTGCCAGCAGCGAAAGACTAGCGGGCATATACAATGAGCAGTTCTTC
>TRBD1|TRBV11-3|TRBJ1-3|NA
CASSLRQGPGNTIYF
TGTGCCAGCAGCCTTAGACAGGGGCCTGGAAACACCATATATTTT
>NA|TRBV11-2|TRBJ2-2|once
CASSVQYTGELFF
TGTGCCAGCAGCGTACAGTACACCGGGGAGCTGTTTTTT
>NA|TRBV5-4|TRBJ1-1|NA
CASSVTVNTEAFF
TGTGCCAGCAGCGTGACAGTGAACACTGAAGCTTTCTTT
>NA|TRBV5-5|TRBJ2-7|NA
CASSFDSLPGYEQYF
TGTGCCAGCAGCTTCGACAGCCTCCCTGGGTACGAGCAGTACTTC
>TRBD2|TRBV4-1|TRBJ2-7|NA
CASSRGVGLDSYEQYF
TGCGCCAGCAGCCGAGGTGTAGGACTAGATTCCTACGAGCAGTACTTC
>TRBD1|TRBV5-6|TRBJ1-3|NA
CASSLDRVRNTIYF
TGTGCCAGCAGCCTGGACAGGGTCAGAAACACCATATATTTT
>TRBD1|TRBV5-1|TRBJ2-7|NA
CASSFNRGYEQYF
TGCGCCAGCAGCTTTAACAGGGGCTACGAGCAGTACTTC
>TRBD1|TRBV11-2|TRBJ2-7|NA
CASSSDDRGETSLF
TGTGCCAGCAGCTCCGACGACAGGGGGGAGACCAGTCTCTTC
>TRBD2|TRBV9|TRBJ2-5|NA
CASSVSGRASETQYF
TGTGCCAGCAGCGTTAGCGGGAGGGCCTCAGAGACCCAGTACTTC
>TRBD1|TRBV18|TRBJ2-5|NA
CASSPRAGGEGETQYF
TGTGCCAGCTCACCACGGGCAGGGGGCGAGGGCGAGACCCAGTACTTC
>TRBD2|TRBV25-1|TRBJ2-1|NA
CASSRVAGYNEQFF
TGTGCCAGCAGTAGGGTAGCGGGGTACAATGAGCAGTTCTTC
>TRBD1|TRBV30|TRBJ1-6|NA
CAWSLDRGGNSPLHF
TGTGCCTGGAGCCTGGACAGGGGAGGTAATTCACCCCTCCACTTT
>TRBD1|TRBV5-6|TRBJ1-2|NA
CASSRDRVFYGYTF
TGTGCCAGCAGCCGGGACAGGGTATTTTATGGCTACACCTTC
>NA|TRBV5-4|TRBJ2-5|NA
CASSLRLTGETQYF
TGTGCCAGCAGCTTGAGACTGACGGGGGAGACCCAGTACTTC
>TRBD2|TRBV5-8|TRBJ2-1|NA
CASSLARLAEQFF
TGTGCCAGCAGCTTGGCCAGACTAGCGGAGCAGTTCTTC
>TRBD1|TRBV5-4|TRBJ1-2|NA
CASSLEGRGRPNGYTF
TGTGCCAGCAGCTTGGAGGGCAGGGGGCGTCCTAATGGCTACACCTTC
>TRBD1|TRBV7-2|TRBJ1-2|NA
CASRLGGQGSGYTF
TGTGCCAGCAGATTAGGGGGACAGGGGTCTGGCTACACCTTC
>TRBD2|TRBV27|TRBJ2-7|NA
CASSLEVAGDEQYF
TGTGCCAGCAGTTTGGAGGTAGCGGGAGACGAGCAGTACTTC
>NA|TRBV29-1|TRBJ2-1|NA
CSAPRDFSYNEQFF
TGCAGCGCCCCGAGGGACTTCTCCTACAATGAGCAGTTCTTC
>NA|TRBV4-2|TRBJ1-2|NA
CASSQAGTNYGYTF
TGTGCCAGCAGCCAAGCGGGGACTAACTATGGCTACACCTTC